The next 14 T cell receptor beta chains were all read from a single sample in a study of CD8 T cells in ankylosing spondylitis. TCRdb reprocessed the 5' RACE reads via MiXCR and lists one record per CDR3 protein. Of roughly 280,000 distinct CDR3 sequences listed, around 19% are singletons. The sequenced material came from blood, either unsorted or a sorted T cell fraction (not recorded which). The receptors derive from a male donor with ankylosing spondylitis or in good health (not recorded which).

This clonotype has only a few counts. The chain employs TRBV12-3 or TRBV12-4 and TRBJ2-1, with 9 nucleotides matching TRBD2. The CDR3 runs to 15 residues. The trim removed 4 bases at V and 5 bases at J, leaving 6 bases unmatched. The DNA for the CDR3 is TGTGCCAGCAGTTCAGCTAGCGGGGTCAACAATGAGCAGTTCTTC. Translated: CASSSASGVNNEQFF.

This chain links TRBV12-3 or TRBV12-4 with TRBJ2-5; D is unresolved. This CDR3 is built from 12 residues. V lost 0 bases and J lost 10, with 9 bases in between. The CDR3 loop is CASSLAKAGQYF. The CDR3 nucleotides read TGTGCCAGCAGTTTAGCGAAAGCAGGCCAGTACTTC.

This sequence joins TRBV20-1 and TRBJ2-3; maybe TRBD2 (5 bases). V gave up 1 base and J gave up 6 bases, with 23 bases separating them. The V gene's germline CDR1 is DFQATT and CDR2 SNEGSKA (reference sequence). There are 17 residues in the CDR3. In DNA form, the CDR3 reads TGCAGTGCTAGAGGTTCCACCGGGCTAGCTGTGGGGGATACGCAGTATTTT. This translates into CSARGSTGLAVGDTQYF.

The V gene is TRBV27, the J gene TRBJ2-4; possibly TRBD2 for D (5 bases). CDR1 is MNHEY, CDR2 SMNVEV, per germline (reference sequence). Trimming removed 3 bases from V and 2 bases from J, with 14 bases in between. CDR3 size: 16 residues. The CDR3: CASSLSGFLTKNIQYF. The CDR3 DNA reads as TGTGCCAGCAGTTTGTCGGGGTTCTTGACCAAAAACATTCAGTACTTC.

This clonotype was counted a few times. The chain joins TRBV7-2 to TRBJ2-5, with D perhaps TRBD2 (5 bases). The CDR3 runs to 13 residues. With 1 base removed from V and 10 bases from J, the gap between germline ends came to 13 bases. Germline V gene lookup returns CDR1 SGHTA and CDR2 FQGNSA. CDR3 nucleotide sequence: TGTGCCAGCAGCTTAGATAGAGCCGGGGTCCAGTACTTC. Its protein product is CASSLDRAGVQYF.

This chain connects TRBV7-9 to TRBJ1-1; D remains ambiguous. This CDR3 spans 14 amino acids. Germline V gives CDR1 SEHNR, CDR2 FQNEAQ (reference sequence). In nucleotides, the CDR3 is TGTGGGCCTAGGGCGGTAAAAATGAACACTGAAGCTTTCTTT. Protein: CGPRAVKMNTEAFF.

The table lists this clonotype with a few counts. The V gene is TRBV10-3, the J gene TRBJ2-6; a possible D gene is TRBD2 (5 bases). CDR3 length equals 17 residues. With 4 bases removed from V and 0 bases from J, the gap between germline ends came to 13 bases. Looked up from germline, CDR1 is ENHRY and CDR2 is SYGVKD. The CDR3 loop is CAISGGAPLSGANVLTF. The DNA for the CDR3 is TGTGCCATCAGTGGGGGAGCGCCTCTCTCTGGGGCCAACGTCCTGACTTTC.

This clonotype was seen a few times. This rearrangement joins TRBV3-1 to TRBJ2-1; D possibly corresponds to TRBD1 (5 bases). V shed 3 bases and J shed 3 bases, with 9 bases lying between them. Per germline, CDR1 LGHDT and CDR2 YNNKEL (reference sequence). This CDR3 is 14 amino acids long. The CDR3 region is CASSHGQYYNEQFF. The CDR3 nucleotides read TGTGCCAGCAGCCATGGACAATACTACAATGAGCAGTTCTTC.

The V and J genes are TRBV5-1 and TRBJ2-1; a possible D gene is TRBD2 (6 bases). Germline V gene lookup returns CDR1 SGHRS and CDR2 YFSETQ. The length of the CDR3 is 14 residues. The ends were cut back, 5 bases at V and 7 bases at J, with 16 bases in the middle. CDR3 bases: TGCGCCAGCAGTCAGGACTACTCGTGGAATGAGCAGTTCTTC. Amino acid sequence: CASSQDYSWNEQFF.

This chain links TRBV6-4 with TRBJ1-5; TRBD1 might be the D (5 bases). This CDR3 is 19 amino acids long. Trimming removed 1 base at V and 2 bases at J, with 21 bases between. CDR1 is MRHNA, CDR2 SNTAGT, per germline. CDR3 sequence reads: CASSDWAGKGLFGNQPQHF. As DNA, the CDR3 is TGTGCCAGCAGTGACTGGGCAGGGAAGGGGCTATTCGGCAATCAGCCCCAGCATTTT.

This clonotype was seen at least ten times. The chain couples TRBV5-1 to TRBJ2-7, with TRBD1 matching over 9 bases. The CDR3 loop spans 15 amino acids. Germline trimming cut 7 bases from V and 7 bases from J; bases unmatched to any gene: 15. Germline values: CDR1 SGHRS, CDR2 YFSETQ. CDR3 nucleotide sequence: TGCGCCAGCCGAGATGGGACAGGGCCCGTCGGGGAGCAGTACGTC. Residues: CASRDGTGPVGEQYV.

This chain links TRBV5-1 with TRBJ2-1; TRBD2 aligns across 8 bases. Germline trimming cut 2 bases from V and 9 bases from J; bases unmatched to any gene: 13. Germline V gene data show CDR1 as SGHRS and CDR2 as YFSETQ. The CDR3 sequence is 16 residues long. CDR3 in DNA: TGCGCCAGCAGCTTCGGAGCGGGAGTGGATGGTCTTGAGCAGTTCTTC. It translates to CASSFGAGVDGLEQFF.

This rearrangement joins TRBV9 to TRBJ2-2; D unclear. Germline CDR1 reads SGDLS; CDR2 reads YYNGEE. With 0 bases removed from V and 8 bases from J, the gap between germline ends came to 11 bases. This CDR3 comprises 14 residues. Here the CDR3 DNA reads TGTGCCAGCAGCGTAGCCTGGAAAAGTGGGGAGCTGTTTTTT. Translated, it gives CASSVAWKSGELFF.

This chain uses TRBV27 with TRBJ1-6; weak D call: TRBD1 (6 bases). Germline V CDR1 and CDR2: MNHEY, SMNVEV (reference sequence). Trimming pared 5 bases from V and 5 bases from J, leaving 16 bases between. This CDR3 region has 16 residues. As DNA, the CDR3 is TGTGCCAGCAGTACAGGGATGCGGCTAGATAATTCACCCCTCCACTTT. It translates to CASSTGMRLDNSPLHF.